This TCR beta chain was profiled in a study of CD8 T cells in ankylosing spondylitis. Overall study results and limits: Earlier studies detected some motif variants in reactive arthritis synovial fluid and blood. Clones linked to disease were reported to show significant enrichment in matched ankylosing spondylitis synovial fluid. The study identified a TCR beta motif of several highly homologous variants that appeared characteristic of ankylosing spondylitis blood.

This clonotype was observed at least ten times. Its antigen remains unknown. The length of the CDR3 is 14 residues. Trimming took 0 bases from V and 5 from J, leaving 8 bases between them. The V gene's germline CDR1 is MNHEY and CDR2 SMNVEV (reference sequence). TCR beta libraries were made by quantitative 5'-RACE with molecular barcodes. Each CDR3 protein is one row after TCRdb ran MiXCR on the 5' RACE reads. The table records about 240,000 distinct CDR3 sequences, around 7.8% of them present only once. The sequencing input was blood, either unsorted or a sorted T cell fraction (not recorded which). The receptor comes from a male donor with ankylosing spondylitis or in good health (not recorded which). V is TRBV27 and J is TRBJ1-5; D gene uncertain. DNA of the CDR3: TGTGCCAGCAGTTTATCGTCGGGTTATCAGCCCCAGCATTTT. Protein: CASSLSSGYQPQHF.